This TCR beta chain is drawn from a study of T cells in Graves' hyperthyroidism and ophthalmopathy. Regions amplified from RNA transcripts were the TCR beta CDR3 regions. First-round RT-PCR of the TCR CDR3 relied on the HTBI primer set. TCRdb recomputed calls from the multiplex PCR reads with MiXCR, one row per CDR3 protein. The sample shows 550,000 to 800,000 distinct CDR3 sequences, about a sixth of them seen only once. This clonotype was counted between two and nine times. What it binds is not known. Study results and caveats: Among thyroid clonotypes expanded above 0.001, most also appeared in blood.

Germline V gives CDR1 DFQATT, CDR2 SNEGSKA (reference sequence). CDR3 length equals 16 residues. V lost 2 bases and J 0 bases, leaving 15 bases between the germline ends. Hyperthyroidism had been newly diagnosed in patients aged 18 to 65, and its duration was under 2 months. Investigators excluded patients with uncontrolled infection, other autoimmune disease, pregnancy or lactation. PBMCs were derived from about 10 ml fresh peripheral blood. Sequencing was carried out using blood. The receptor was derived from a man aged 18 to 35 with Graves' hyperthyroidism. The chain uses TRBV20-1 and TRBJ2-3; TRBD2 might be the D (6 bases). CDR3 in DNA: TGCAGTGCTAGAAGTGGTCTAGCGTTGAGCACAGATACGCAGTATTTT. Its translation is CSARSGLALSTDTQYF.